These 24 T cell receptor beta chains originate from one sample sequenced in a study of blood T cells in healthy people across ages. Using a J-beta primer mix together with a sample-barcoded 5' primer, a second PCR was run for 7 to 11 cycles. Each CDR3 protein is one row after TCRdb ran MiXCR on the 5' RACE reads. This sample carries 650,000 or so distinct CDR3 sequences, over 40% of them seen once, and the ten largest clones take roughly 12%. What was sequenced was blood. The receptor source for this set is a woman at least 80 years old in good health.

This clonotype was detected many times. This chain joins TRBV9 and TRBJ2-7, with 8 bases aligning to TRBD2. Germline V gene sequence: CDR1 SGDLS, CDR2 YYNGEE. The length of the CDR3 is 14 residues. With 2 bases clipped from V and 1 base from J, the junction kept 2 bases outside the gene matches. The chain's CDR3 is CASSVSGASYEQYF. The CDR3, as DNA: TGTGCCAGCAGCGTTAGCGGGGCGTCCTACGAGCAGTACTTC.

This chain connects TRBV7-2 to TRBJ1-1, with unresolved D. The ends were cut back, 5 bases at V and 2 bases at J, with 12 bases in the middle. This CDR3 has 14 residues. Per the germline V gene, CDR1 is SGHTA and CDR2 is FQGNSA. The CDR3 region is CASSPTVPNTEAFF. The DNA of the CDR3 is TGTGCCAGCAGCCCTACAGTTCCAAACACTGAAGCTTTCTTT.

The chain joins TRBV5-1 to TRBJ2-1; 9 bases fit TRBD2. The CDR3 contains 18 residues. V trimming: 5 bases; J trimming: 1 base; junction bases outside the gene matches: 13. Germline V gene sequence: CDR1 SGHRS, CDR2 YFSETQ. The DNA of the CDR3 is TGCGCCAGCAGGTCTCGGGGTAGCGGGAGTATTTCCTACAATGAGCAGTTCTTC. This sequence encodes CASRSRGSGSISYNEQFF.

The chain recombines TRBV5-1 with TRBJ1-1; no definite D call. Germline-derived CDR1 and CDR2 are SGHRS and YFSETQ. This CDR3 has 12 residues. Between the trimmed V and J ends, which lost 5 bases and 8 bases, there was a span of 13 bases. The CDR3, as DNA: TGCGCCAGCAGGGGCGAGGGTCCCGAAGCTTTCTTT. As protein: CASRGEGPEAFF.

This chain links TRBV5-6 with TRBJ2-4; possibly TRBD1 for D (5 bases). The J call is in doubt because the DNA end fits TRBJ2-5 better. The CDR3 length is 14 residues. CDR1 is SGHDT and CDR2 is YYEEEE in the germline V gene. CDR3 nucleotide sequence: TGTGCCAGCAGCTCACAGGTACTGAGGGAGACCCAGTACTTC. It codes for CASSSQVLRETQYF.

This clonotype was counted between two and nine times. This chain links TRBV15 with TRBJ2-1; 9 nucleotides line up with TRBD2. The germline V gene encodes CDR1 LNHNV and CDR2 YYDKDF (reference sequence). This CDR3 has 15 residues. V was pared by 5 bases and J by 4 bases, with 6 bases of the junction left unmatched. CDR3: CATSGLSGGYNEQFF. The CDR3 DNA follows: TGTGCCACCAGCGGTCTTAGCGGGGGATACAATGAGCAGTTCTTC.

The chain couples TRBV2 to TRBJ2-1; 7 bases fit TRBD2. J was trimmed by 9 bases and V by 4 bases; bases with no gene match: 9. Germline values: CDR1 SNHLY, CDR2 FYNNEI. The CDR3 is 14 amino acids. The CDR3 DNA follows: TGTGCCAGCAGTGGGGCTTTGGGGGGGGGTGAGCAGTTCTTC. Translated: CASSGALGGGEQFF.

In this sample, this clonotype turned up many times. The chain joins TRBV5-1 to TRBJ2-4, with D possibly TRBD2 on 5 matching bases. Trimming removed 5 bases at V and 2 bases at J, with 14 bases between. From germline, CDR1 is SGHRS and CDR2 YFSETQ. The CDR3 has 15 amino acids. The CDR3 protein is CASRRVEASKNIQYF. CDR3 coding DNA: TGCGCCAGCAGGAGGGTGGAGGCTTCCAAAAACATTCAGTACTTC.

This rearrangement joins TRBV2 to TRBJ2-4; D ambiguous. The DNA end favors TRBJ2-7, so the J call may be wrong. Germline V gene sequence: CDR1 SNHLY, CDR2 FYNNEI. The CDR3 extends over 11 amino acids. The CDR3 here is CASRSLYEQYF. The CDR3 nucleotides are TGTGCCAGCCGGAGTTTATACGAGCAGTACTTC.

This clonotype showed up many times. This chain links TRBV4-2 with TRBJ2-1, with D perhaps matching TRBD2 (6 bases). The CDR3 covers 15 residues. Germline V gives CDR1 LGHNA, CDR2 YNFKEQ. The V end was cut by 3 bases, the J end by 2 bases, with 11 bases between. CDR3 sequence (DNA): TGTGCCAGCAGCCACTCACTAGCTACCTACAATGAGCAGTTCTTC. It specifies CASSHSLATYNEQFF.

This sequence joins TRBV2 and TRBJ1-2; 7 nucleotides align to TRBD1. The V gene's germline CDR1 is SNHLY and CDR2 FYNNEI. The V and J ends lost 1 base and 4 bases, in that order; junction bases with no gene match: 3. The CDR3 sequence is 14 residues long. The CDR3 coding sequence is TGTGCCAGCAGTGAAGAGGGGGCGGTCTATGGCTACACCTTC. Translated, it gives CASSEEGAVYGYTF.

This clonotype came up many times. V gene TRBV24-1 combines with J gene TRBJ2-1; 12 bases are shared with TRBD2. CDR1 and CDR2 (germline): KGHDR, SFDVKD. The CDR3 spans 17 residues. The J segment lost 7 bases and the V segment lost 1 base, leaving 7 bases of the junction unmatched. CDR3 sequence (DNA): TGTGCCACCAGTGATTTCCCGACTAGCGGGAGTTTAAATGAGCAGTTCTTC. It encodes CATSDFPTSGSLNEQFF.

The genes are TRBV29-1 and TRBJ2-3; TRBD2 aligns across 8 bases. The CDR3 has 15 amino acids. Per germline, CDR1 SQVTM and CDR2 ANQGSEA. V was pared by 7 bases and J by 5 bases, with 14 bases of the junction left unmatched. CDR3 nucleotide sequence: TGCAGCGCATGGGCCCTGGCGGGAGGCGTAGATACGCAGTATTTT. Residues: CSAWALAGGVDTQYF.

In this sample, this clonotype turned up many times. The CDR3 DNA follows: TGTGCCAGCAGTCGCCAGGGGGCAGAGACCCAGTACTTC. This gives the protein CASSRQGAETQYF. The rearrangement links TRBV6-5 to TRBJ2-5, with TRBD1 matching 8 bases. Germline-derived CDR1 and CDR2 are MNHEY and SVGAGI. V was clipped by 5 bases and J by 4 bases; unmatched bases: 3. The length of the CDR3 is 13 residues.

V usage is TRBV21-1 and J usage is TRBJ1-1; the table's D gene call, TRBD1, was not cross checked with the DNA. TRBV21-1 is a pseudogene locus. There are 16 residues in the CDR3. CDR3 nucleotide sequence: TGTGCCAGCAGCAAGCGCCAGGGGGCGCGGGGCACTGAAGCTTTCTTT. It encodes CASSKRQGARGTEAFF.

The rearrangement links TRBV10-3 to TRBJ2-7, with D maybe TRBD2 (6 bases). The CDR3 spans 16 residues. In germline, CDR1 is ENHRY, CDR2 SYGVKD. With 2 bases removed from V and 3 bases from J, the gap between germline ends came to 17 bases. CDR3 loop: CAISEEVGGAGYEQYF. As DNA, the CDR3 is TGTGCCATCAGTGAGGAGGTTGGGGGAGCGGGCTACGAGCAGTACTTC.

This clonotype was seen a few times. This chain joins TRBV3-1 and TRBJ1-5; possibly TRBD1 for D (6 bases). Trimming took off 3 bases at V and 4 bases at J, with 10 bases between the two ends. There are 14 residues in the CDR3. The germline gives CDR1 LGHDT, CDR2 YNNKEL (reference sequence). The CDR3 here is CASSQGRGNQPQHF. CDR3 DNA sequence: TGTGCCAGCAGCCAGGGAAGGGGGAATCAGCCCCAGCATTTT.

This chain connects TRBV5-1 to TRBJ2-1; TRBD2 aligns across 7 bases. The V gene end was trimmed by 1 base and the J gene end by 7 bases; junction bases not matched to a gene: 8. Germline V gene sequence: CDR1 SGHRS, CDR2 YFSETQ. The CDR3 is made up of 15 amino acids. CDR3 residues: CASSLSGLDLNEQFF. The DNA for the CDR3 is TGCGCCAGCAGCTTGTCCGGACTAGACTTGAATGAGCAGTTCTTC. Full variable domain (remainder filled in from reference TRBV5-1 and TRBJ2-1): KAGVTQTPRYLIKTRGQQVTLSCSPISGHRSVSWYQQTPGQGLQFLFEYFSETQRNKGNFPGRFSGRQFSNSRSEMNVSTLELGDSALYLCASSLSGLDLNEQFFGPGTRLTVL.

This chain links TRBV10-2 with TRBJ1-5; 10 bases fit TRBD1. With 9 bases clipped from V and 10 bases from J, the junction kept 9 bases outside the gene matches. CDR3 length: 13 residues. Per germline, CDR1 WSHSY and CDR2 SAAADI. CDR3 loop: CASSDRGIGPQHF. DNA of the CDR3: TGCGCCAGTTCGGACAGGGGGATAGGTCCCCAGCATTTT.

The chain recombines TRBV28 with TRBJ1-3, with TRBD1 as a possible D gene (6 bases). The V gene lost 6 bases and the J gene lost 0 bases, with 12 bases spanning the gap. The CDR3 is 15 amino acids. CDR1 and CDR2 from the germline V gene are MDHEN and SYDVKM. Here the CDR3 DNA reads TGTGCCAGCAGGGTGGCGGGGGCCTCTGGAAACACCATATATTTT. This encodes CASRVAGASGNTIYF.

The V and J genes are TRBV10-3 and TRBJ2-7; possible D gene TRBD1, 6 bases. There are 13 residues in the CDR3. Trimming removed 3 bases at V and 2 bases at J, with 8 bases between. Germline V CDR1 and CDR2: ENHRY, SYGVKD. The DNA for the CDR3 is TGTGCCATCAGTGACAGGGGACCCTACGAGCAGTACTTC. Protein sequence: CAISDRGPYEQYF.

This clonotype was counted a few times. The chain links TRBV12-3 or TRBV12-4 to TRBJ1-4; no clear D. The V gene lost 6 bases and the J gene lost 12 bases, with 11 bases spanning the gap. The CDR3 sequence is 11 residues long. CDR3 sequence (DNA): TGTGCCAGCAGAGAAAGTGCCCAACTGTTTTTT. It yields the protein CASRESAQLFF.

This clonotype was recorded at least ten times. The gene calls are TRBV11-2 and TRBJ2-3, with 13 bases identical to TRBD2. Trimming removed 5 bases from V and 5 bases from J; junction bases left unmatched: 7. Per the germline V gene, CDR1 is SGHAT and CDR2 is FQNNGV. This CDR3 has 16 amino acids. The CDR3 DNA follows: TGTGCCAGCAGCGTTGGGACTAGCGGGACCGTAGATACGCAGTATTTT. Translated, it gives CASSVGTSGTVDTQYF.

Ten or more counts support this clonotype. The chain joins TRBV5-1 to TRBJ2-3; 13 bases line up with TRBD2. V was pared by 3 bases and J by 4 bases, with 5 bases of the junction left unmatched. The CDR3 is 16 amino acids. Germline CDR1 is SGHRS and CDR2 is YFSETQ. The CDR3 is CASSSGLAGVSDTQYF. The CDR3 bases are TGCGCCAGCAGCTCAGGACTAGCGGGAGTTTCAGATACGCAGTATTTT.